This record concerns one T cell receptor (beta chain) sequence. Clones were read by immunoSEQ multiplex PCR, and TCRdb kept only the in-frame ones, dropping some. The sample has around 70,000 clones, about nine tenths seen once. CDR1 and CDR2 from the germline V gene are MNHNY and SVGAGI (reference sequence). J was trimmed by 10 bases and V by 5 bases; bases with no gene match: 9. This CDR3 spans 15 amino acids. These data originate in a study of blood T cell repertoires in COVID-19. For the study at large: Both acute and convalescent COVID-19 samples were obtained from the United States, Italy and Spain.

The sequenced sample was peripheral blood. This TCR was sampled from a woman older than 75 with active or convalescent COVID-19. The chain uses TRBV6-6 and TRBJ2-1, with 12 positions matching TRBD2. CDR3 in DNA: TGTGCCAGCAGTAGGCTAGCGGGGGGGGGTCGAGAGCAGTTCTTC. Residues: CASSRLAGGGREQFF.